The rows below give T cell receptor beta chains drawn from one sample of a study of cytomegalovirus exposure and HLA in healthy donors. Clones were sequenced by immunoSEQ multiplex PCR, and TCRdb holds only the in-frame ones, with some missing. The repertoire consists of around 150,000 clones, with 82% occurring once and the leading ten covering around 8%. The sample comprised PBMCs. Every receptor here comes from a male donor in good health and CMV-seropositive. CDR3s include the opening cysteine and the closing phenylalanine or tryptophan. Each record gives: V gene, J gene, D gene, clone size, CDR3 DNA, CDR3 protein. D genes are given only for firm matches. Part of the rows lack a size; the others show once, few, many or a class for expanded clones.

v_gene: TRBV30
j_gene: TRBJ1-1
d_gene: TRBD1
abundance: few
CDR3nt: TGTGCCTTCGGACAGGAGATGAACACTGAAGCTTTCTTT
CDR3aa: CAFGQEMNTEAFF

v_gene: TRBV19
j_gene: TRBJ1-1
d_gene: TRBD1
abundance: NA
CDR3nt: TGTGCCAGTAGTATAGCTGGACAGGGGGCGTTGGCTGAAGCTTTCTTT
CDR3aa: CASSIAGQGALAEAFF

v_gene: TRBV19
j_gene: TRBJ2-6
d_gene: NA
abundance: NA
CDR3nt: TGTGCCAGTAGTCCACCCAGGTCTGGGGCCAACGTCCTGACTTTC
CDR3aa: CASSPPRSGANVLTF

v_gene: TRBV14
j_gene: TRBJ1-6
d_gene: TRBD1
abundance: NA
CDR3nt: TGTGCCAGCAGTCTTGACAGGGGCCTTTCACCCCTCCACTTT
CDR3aa: CASSLDRGLSPLHF

v_gene: TRBV6-5
j_gene: TRBJ1-1
d_gene: NA
abundance: NA
CDR3nt: TGTGCCAGCAGTTACGGGGGGGGCGGGATGAACACTGAAGCTTTCTTT
CDR3aa: CASSYGGGGMNTEAFF

v_gene: TRBV5-8
j_gene: TRBJ1-5
d_gene: NA
abundance: NA
CDR3nt: TGTGCCAGCAGTCAGTATAGCAATCAGCCCCAGCATTTT
CDR3aa: CASSQYSNQPQHF

v_gene: TRBV5-4
j_gene: TRBJ2-3
d_gene: TRBD1
abundance: NA
CDR3nt: TGTGCCAGCAGCTCGGGGACAGGGGGTTATGCAGATACGCAGTATTTT
CDR3aa: CASSSGTGGYADTQYF

v_gene: TRBV7-8
j_gene: TRBJ2-7
d_gene: NA
abundance: few
CDR3nt: TGTGCCAGCAGCCTAGGTGGCGGCGGGCAGTACTTC
CDR3aa: CASSLGGGGQYF

v_gene: TRBV15
j_gene: TRBJ2-7
d_gene: NA
abundance: NA
CDR3nt: TGTGCCACCAGCAGAGACCGTCTGTCCTACGAGCAGTACTTC
CDR3aa: CATSRDRLSYEQYF

v_gene: TRBV18
j_gene: TRBJ1-4
d_gene: NA
abundance: NA
CDR3nt: TGTGCCAGCTCAGTCGACGGAGGAGGCCTGTTTTTT
CDR3aa: CASSVDGGGLFF

v_gene: TRBV30
j_gene: TRBJ1-4
d_gene: TRBD1
abundance: NA
CDR3nt: TGTGCCTGCGGGTTGGCAGGGGGCCATGAAAAACTGTTTTTT
CDR3aa: CACGLAGGHEKLFF

v_gene: TRBV10-3
j_gene: TRBJ1-3
d_gene: NA
abundance: NA
CDR3nt: TGTGCCATCAGTGGCTTAGGGGCCTCTGGAAACACCATATATTTT
CDR3aa: CAISGLGASGNTIYF

v_gene: TRBV28
j_gene: TRBJ1-1
d_gene: NA
abundance: NA
CDR3nt: TGTGCCAGCAGGTTGAGTAGCTCTGAAGCTTTCTTT
CDR3aa: CASRLSSSEAFF

v_gene: TRBV18
j_gene: TRBJ1-1
d_gene: NA
abundance: NA
CDR3nt: TGTGCCAGCTCACCAGAGACGGGTACAAGGAACACTGAAGCTTTCTTT
CDR3aa: CASSPETGTRNTEAFF

v_gene: TRBV6-1
j_gene: TRBJ2-1
d_gene: NA
abundance: few
CDR3nt: TGTGCCAGCAGTGAAACAGGCACAGGGTGGAAGTTCTTC
CDR3aa: CASSETGTGWKFF

v_gene: TRBV6-5
j_gene: TRBJ1-2
d_gene: NA
abundance: NA
CDR3nt: TGTGCCAGCAGTTACTCAGAGGGAGGGAGATATGGCTACACCTTC
CDR3aa: CASSYSEGGRYGYTF

v_gene: TRBV7-9
j_gene: TRBJ1-3
d_gene: NA
abundance: once
CDR3nt: TGTGCCAGCAGCTTAGCGGGGGCGCAAGGAAACACCATATATTTT
CDR3aa: CASSLAGAQGNTIYF

v_gene: TRBV9
j_gene: TRBJ2-3
d_gene: TRBD2
abundance: NA
CDR3nt: TGTGCCAGCAGCGTAGCTAGCGGGGTGGCCGCAGATACGCAGTATTTT
CDR3aa: CASSVASGVAADTQYF